This T cell receptor (beta chain) was documented in a study of CD4 T cells in relation to SARS-CoV-2 and coronaviruses. Overall study context: After around 10 days of antigen culture, PBMC TCR beta CDR3s were sequenced. Study-wide points: Each donor contributed either pre-pandemic or post-infection samples, not both.

Assay: immunoSEQ multiplex PCR; the TCRdb copy retains only in-frame clones and omits some. The data contain over 25,000 clones, 75% to 80% of them singletons. CDR1 is SGHTA and CDR2 is FQGNSA in the germline V gene. Trimming removed 5 bases from V and 3 bases from J, with 17 bases in between. This CDR3 spans 15 amino acids. As for this clone: No antigen is known for it.

The unexposed donors gave CD4+ T cells in about 2011-2018, prior to COVID-19. The cells were cultured for approximately ten days before CD4+ T cells were isolated. Material for sequencing was CD4+ T cells from PBMCs, cultured in vitro. The chain uses TRBV7-2 and TRBJ2-7; the D gene could be TRBD1 or TRBD2 (6 bases each). This receptor was obtained from a human donor in good health. For the CDR3, the DNA is TGTGCCAGCAGCCCCTCGGGGGCTAGGAGCTACGAGCAGTACTTC. Its protein product is CASSPSGARSYEQYF.